Detailed here is one T cell receptor (beta chain). This clone was recorded once. Its antigen is currently not known. No qualities accompany the bases; no much larger clone lies one base away. The sample comes from a study of blood T cell repertoires in COVID-19 (dated by TCRdb to 2020 to 2021). Some background on the complete study: Samples covering the acute and convalescent phases of COVID-19 were provided by collaborators in the United States, Italy and Spain. The prospective study material was composed of cDNA or gDNA derived from T cells, B-cell-depleted T cells, or PBMCs. Deeply sampled blood TCRbeta repertoires from subjects exposed to, actively infected with, or recovered from COVID-19 were included in the dataset. A freely available public database, intended as a resource for researchers studying the immune response to SARS-CoV-2, is where the repertoires were released. The samples were drawn from two sources: the first 160 participants of the ongoing ImmuneRACE study, and 1,000 to 1,500 subjects contributed by 6 global collaborators. Sample metadata almost always included a de-identified subject ID, COVID-19 status, age in years and sex. Where available, HLA class I and class II types were obtained from metadata supplied by the sample provider rather than from assay-based typing. Results and caveats for the whole study, not just this receptor: The quantity of clinical and demographic metadata differed by source and by participant and was supplied without curation.

Collaborating institutions collected whole blood in K2EDTA tubes following their own protocols. For TCRbeta analysis, collaborators shipped samples in one of three forms: frozen whole blood, isolated PBMCs, or DNA extracted from either of those sample types. The immunoSEQ Assay, a bias-controlled multiplex PCR, was used to amplify TCRbeta CDR3 regions from genomic DNA. For the original study's pipeline: Within the assay, amplification of reference gene primers was used to estimate how many nucleated cells each sample contained. To quantify the absolute abundance of each unique TCRbeta CDR3 rearrangement, sequence reads were collapsed and filtered. For each sample, productive Simpson clonality was calculated as the square root of Simpson's diversity index across productive rearrangements. What TCRdb holds here is the immuneACCESS table cut down to in-frame rearrangements. Part of the clones is not present; checked against another copy, under half of the missing clones reflect an unresolved V gene, and the others are unexplained. D and trimming come from the DNA, and the V and J calls and clone size come from that table. The sample table holds approximately 300,000 clones, of which around four fifths were seen once. The ten largest clones capture roughly 1.1% of the sample.

CDR3 length: 16 amino acids, cysteine to phenylalanine. Only the CDR3 region is kept as DNA, spanning 48 bases read in frame from base 1. V loses 0 bases of germline sequence and J loses 6 bases, and the interval between the two ends is 15 bases. From the germline V gene, CDR1 is SGHNT and CDR2 is YENEEA. The V and J segments used are TRBV11-3 and TRBJ2-1; the D segment could be TRBD2, given 5 matching bases. The clonotype comes from a woman aged 45-65 years with acute or convalescent COVID-19. The sequenced sample consisted of peripheral blood. For the CDR3, the sequence is CASSLDLEGAANEQFF. The bases are TGTGCCAGCAGCTTAGATCTTGAGGGAGCGGCCAATGAGCAGTTCTTC. Reference TRBV11-3 and TRBJ2-1 genes cover what lies past the CDR3, so the full variable domain is EAGVVQSPRYKIIEKKQPVAFWCNPISGHNTLYWYLQNLGQGPELLIRYENEEAVDDSQLPKDRFSAERLKGVDSTLKIQPAELGDSAVYLCASSLDLEGAANEQFFGPGTRLTVL.